This T cell receptor (beta chain) was sequenced during a study of shared clonotypes between healthy human individuals. Produced via immunoSEQ multiplex PCR; TCRdb's table is partial and in-frame only. The profile shows about 2.4 million clones, under 95% of them singletons. The ends were cut back, 5 bases at V and 1 base at J, with 7 bases in the middle. CDR1 and CDR2 from the germline V gene are LNHDA and SQIVND (reference sequence). The CDR3 is made up of 13 amino acids. The TCR sequence derives from a man aged 18 to 35 in good health. Some clones in this sample may be carry-over from other donors' samples. Sequencing was done on a sample of naive CD4+ T cells from PBMCs. The sample's subset: CD45RA+ positively selected. V gene TRBV19 combines with J gene TRBJ2-3, with D hard to call. CDR3 nucleotide sequence: TGTGCCAGTAGTCTCCCGGGCACAGATACGCAGTATTTT. It is translated as CASSLPGTDTQYF.